These 6 T cell receptor beta chains were all obtained from the same sample, sequenced in a study of shared clonotypes between healthy human individuals. Here immunoSEQ multiplex PCR was the method, and the copy in TCRdb shows in-frame clones only, minus some. The table includes about 700,000 clones, around 74% detected once. The sample consisted of memory CD4+ T cells sorted from blood. Subset indicated: CD45RA-negative fraction. Receptors were obtained from a woman in her 30s in good health.

V gene TRBV2 combines with J gene TRBJ2-7; D tentatively reads TRBD1 or TRBD2 (5 bases each). V was trimmed by 7 bases and J by 5 bases, leaving 18 bases between them. Germline V gene data show CDR1 as SNHLY and CDR2 as FYNNEI. This CDR3 region has 14 residues. CDR3 protein: CASNQRGEFDEQYF. For the CDR3, the DNA is TGTGCCAGCAACCAGAGGGGCGAGTTCGACGAGCAGTACTTC.

This clone was observed a handful of times. The V and J genes are TRBV27 and TRBJ1-2, with 9 bases identical to TRBD1. Germline V gene lookup returns CDR1 MNHEY and CDR2 SMNVEV (reference sequence). This CDR3 has 14 residues. V lost 5 bases to trimming and J lost 6 bases; unmatched junction nucleotides: 7. CDR3 loop: CASSLGQGSHGYTF. The CDR3 DNA reads TGTGCCAGCAGTCTGGGACAGGGAAGTCATGGCTACACCTTC.

The chain couples TRBV28 to TRBJ2-3, with 10 positions matching TRBD2. This CDR3 has 15 amino acids. With 8 bases clipped from V and 2 bases from J, the junction kept 7 bases outside the gene matches. CDR1 is MDHEN and CDR2 is SYDVKM in the germline V gene. The CDR3 DNA is TGTGCCAGCCGAACTAGCGGGATGTACACAGATACGCAGTATTTT. Translated: CASRTSGMYTDTQYF.

This clone appeared a few times. This rearrangement joins TRBV15 to TRBJ1-4; tentatively, D is TRBD1 (5 bases). The CDR3 sequence is 14 residues long. Germline values: CDR1 LNHNV, CDR2 YYDKDF (reference sequence). V gave up 0 bases and J gave up 5 bases, with 7 bases separating them. The CDR3 nucleotides read TGTGCCACCAGCAGAGAGGCAGGGAATGAAAAACTGTTTTTT. Translating it yields CATSREAGNEKLFF.

V gene TRBV19 combines with J gene TRBJ2-7; 7 positions match TRBD1. The CDR3 consists of 14 residues. Germline trimming cut 2 bases from V and 1 base from J; bases unmatched to any gene: 2. Germline V lookup: CDR1 LNHDA, CDR2 SQIVND (reference sequence). The CDR3 region is CASSIQGVSYEQYF. CDR3 bases: TGTGCCAGTAGTATACAGGGGGTTTCCTACGAGCAGTACTTC.

The chain joins TRBV15 to TRBJ1-2; D remains unclear. The CDR3 covers 15 residues. From germline, CDR1 is LNHNV and CDR2 YYDKDF (reference sequence). V was pared by 0 bases and J by 2 bases, with 10 bases between. The DNA for the CDR3 is TGTGCCACCAGCAGAGATCCCCAGGTGAACTATGGCTACACCTTC. It encodes CATSRDPQVNYGYTF.